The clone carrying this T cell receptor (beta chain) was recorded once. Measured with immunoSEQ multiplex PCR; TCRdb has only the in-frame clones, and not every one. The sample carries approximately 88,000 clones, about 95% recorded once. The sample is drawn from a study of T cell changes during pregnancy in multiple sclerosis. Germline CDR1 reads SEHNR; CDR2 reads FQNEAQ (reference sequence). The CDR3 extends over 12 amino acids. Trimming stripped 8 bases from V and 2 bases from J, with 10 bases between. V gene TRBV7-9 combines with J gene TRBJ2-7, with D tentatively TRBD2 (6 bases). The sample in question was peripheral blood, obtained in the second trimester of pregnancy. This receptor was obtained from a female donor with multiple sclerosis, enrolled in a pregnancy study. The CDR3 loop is CASETSAYEQYF. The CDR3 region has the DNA TGTGCCAGCGAGACTAGTGCCTACGAGCAGTACTTC.